These T cell receptor beta chains were read from a single sample in a study of T cells in Graves' hyperthyroidism and ophthalmopathy. Using its own MiXCR run on the multiplex PCR reads, TCRdb lists one record per CDR3 protein. In the table there are 530,000 or so distinct CDR3 sequences, roughly a quarter of which are singletons. Material: blood. These receptor sequences come from a woman between 25 and 40 years old with Graves' ophthalmopathy. CDR3s include the opening cysteine and the closing phenylalanine or tryptophan. D genes are given only for firm matches. Size is omitted from some rows. Given values are once, few, many or a class for expanded clones.

j_call	v_call	d_call	clone_size	cdr3_nt	cdr3_aa
TRBJ2-7	TRBV10-3	TRBD1	many	TGTGCCATCAGTGAGGGGGACAGGGCTTTGTCCTACGAGCAGTACTTC	CAISEGDRALSYEQYF
TRBJ2-7	TRBV10-3	NA	NA	TGTGCCACCATCCCGGCCGGGCGGAGGGGGGTCGAGCAGTACTTC	CATIPAGRRGVEQYF
TRBJ1-5	TRBV20-1	TRBD1	NA	TGCAGTGCGGGGACAGGGGCCAATCAGCCCCAGCATTTT	CSAGTGANQPQHF
TRBJ1-5	TRBV2	NA	many	TGTGCCAGCAGTGAAGTGGCAGGTGGTCAGCCCCAGCATTTT	CASSEVAGGQPQHF
TRBJ2-7	TRBV14	NA	many	TGTGCCAGCAGCCAAGATCGATGGTCCGAGCAGTACTTC	CASSQDRWSEQYF
TRBJ2-7	TRBV20-1	TRBD2	few	TGCAGTGCTGCCTTTAGCGGGGGGTACGAGCAGTACTTC	CSAAFSGGYEQYF
TRBJ1-2	TRBV7-2	NA	many	TGTGCCAGCAGCTCTACAGGGCCGGGGACCTATGGCTACACCTTC	CASSSTGPGTYGYTF
TRBJ2-7	TRBV4-2	TRBD2	many	TGTGCCAGCAGCCAAGATCGGGCGGGGGGGCCCTCTGAGCAGTACTTC	CASSQDRAGGPSEQYF
TRBJ2-5	TRBV29-1	NA	many	TGCAGCGTTGGGCACGAACAAGAGACCCAGTACTTC	CSVGHEQETQYF
TRBJ2-5	TRBV29-1	NA	many	TGCAGCGTTGTTTGGGGTCTCGAAGAGACCCAGTACTTC	CSVVWGLEETQYF
TRBJ1-5	TRBV28	TRBD1	many	TGTGCCAGCACCCCGGGACAGGGTTCCCCAGTCCGTCAGCCCCAGCATTTT	CASTPGQGSPVRQPQHF
TRBJ2-5	TRBV20-1	TRBD2	few	TGCAGTGCGAAGCGGGAGAACCAAGAGACCCAGTACTTC	CSAKRENQETQYF
TRBJ1-2	TRBV6-1	NA	NA	TGTGCCAGCAGTGACGGGGGCTTAGGCTACACCTTC	CASSDGGLGYTF
TRBJ1-2	TRBV6-1	TRBD1	once	TGTGCCAGCAAACCGGGACAGGGAGGATTAGGCTATGGCTACACCTTC	CASKPGQGGLGYGYTF
TRBJ1-5	TRBV6-2/TRBV6-3	NA	NA	TGTGCCAGCAGTGCCCGGGACACTTTAAATCAGCCCCAGCATTTT	CASSARDTLNQPQHF
TRBJ1-3	TRBV6-5	NA	many	TGTGCCAGTGACAGGAACTCTGGAAACACCATATATTTT	CASDRNSGNTIYF
TRBJ1-3	TRBV6-5	NA	NA	TGTGCCAGCAGTTCCACACTCGGAAACACCATATATTTT	CASSSTLGNTIYF
TRBJ2-2	TRBV6-1	TRBD1	many	TGTGCCAGCAGTGGCCGGGGGACAGGGGAACGGAACACCGGGGAGCTGTTTTTT	CASSGRGTGERNTGELFF
TRBJ1-3	TRBV25-1	TRBD1	many	TGTGCCAGCAGTGACCCCCCAGGGGGGGCCAGCTCTGGAAACACCATATATTTT	CASSDPPGGASSGNTIYF
TRBJ1-2	TRBV28	NA	many	TGTGCCAGCAGCGCAGGGTTGGGGAACTATGGCTACACCTTC	CASSAGLGNYGYTF
TRBJ2-7	TRBV20-1	NA	many	TGCAGTGCTATCGTAAACTCCTACGAGCAGTACTTC	CSAIVNSYEQYF
TRBJ2-5	TRBV28	TRBD2	few	TGTGCCAGCAGTCCCATGGTGGCTAGCGGGGTGCAAGAGACCCAGTACTTC	CASSPMVASGVQETQYF
TRBJ2-2	TRBV24-1	TRBD1	NA	TGTGCCACCAGTGATGGGGGACAGGGAGGTACCGGGGAGCTGTTTTTT	CATSDGGQGGTGELFF
TRBJ2-6	TRBV30	NA	NA	TGTGCCTGGAGTATGCGGACAAGGGCTGGGGCCAACGTCCTGACTTTC	CAWSMRTRAGANVLTF
TRBJ1-2	TRBV5-1	NA	many	TGCGCCAGCAGCTTGGATCCGCAGCGTGGCTACACCTTC	CASSLDPQRGYTF
TRBJ2-7	TRBV29-1	NA	NA	TGCAGCGTTGAAGATAGGGCAGGGGGAGGATACGAGCAGTACTTC	CSVEDRAGGGYEQYF
TRBJ2-5	TRBV20-1	NA	few	TGCAGTGCTAGAGGGGGGCGTGGGCTAGCGGAGACCCAGTACTTC	CSARGGRGLAETQYF
TRBJ1-5	TRBV27	TRBD1	NA	TGTGCCAGCGGGACAGTTAATCAGCCCCAGCATTTT	CASGTVNQPQHF
TRBJ1-2	TRBV10-3	TRBD1	NA	TGTGCCATCAGTTTTCGGACAGGGAAGGACTATGGCTACACCTTC	CAISFRTGKDYGYTF
TRBJ1-5	TRBV6-1	NA	few	TGTGCCAGCAGTAGGATCAGGGGTGATCAGCCCCAGCATTTT	CASSRIRGDQPQHF
TRBJ1-1	TRBV9	NA	many	TGTGCCAGCAGCGTAGTGGGTCAGAACACTGAAGCTTTCTTT	CASSVVGQNTEAFF
TRBJ2-2	TRBV2	NA	NA	TGTGCCAGCAGTGAAGGCAGGGGTGGGACCGGGGAGCTGTTGTTT	CASSEGRGGTGELLF
TRBJ1-6	TRBV13	TRBD1	many	TGTGCCAGCAGCTCCTTGGACAGGGGGCGGGGTTCACCCCTCCACTTT	CASSSLDRGRGSPLHF
TRBJ2-5	TRBV24-1	NA	NA	TGTGCCACCAGTGACCGGGGGCCAAAGCGAGAGACCCAGTACTTC	CATSDRGPKRETQYF
TRBJ2-7	TRBV12-3/TRBV12-4	NA	NA	TGTGCCAGCAGCCCGTGGGGGGGCGCGGACGAGCAGTACTTC	CASSPWGGADEQYF
TRBJ2-7	TRBV12-3/TRBV12-4	NA	NA	TGTGCCAGCAGTTTAAAGGACTTC	CASSLKDF
TRBJ2-7	TRBV29-1	TRBD1	many	TGCAGCGTAGACGGACAGGGGCGCGAGGGCGAGCAGTACTTC	CSVDGQGREGEQYF
TRBJ2-5	TRBV28	NA	few	TGTGCCAGCATGGGGGGGCGTGAGACCCAGTACTTC	CASMGGRETQYF
TRBJ2-6	TRBV30	TRBD1	NA	TGTGCCTGGCGACAGGGAAACTCTGGGGCCAACGTCCTGACTTTC	CAWRQGNSGANVLTF
TRBJ2-6	TRBV6-5	NA	many	TGTGCCAGCAGTTGGTCTGGACAGCCCTCTGGGGCCAACGTCCTGACTTTC	CASSWSGQPSGANVLTF
TRBJ2-6	TRBV5-1	NA	NA	TGCGCCTGCAACCCGGATAACTCTGGGGCCAACGTCCTGACTTTC	CACNPDNSGANVLTF
TRBJ1-2	TRBV5-1	NA	many	TGCGCCAGCAGCTTGGAAGGGAGCCGGCAGGGCTATGGCTACACCTTC	CASSLEGSRQGYGYTF
TRBJ1-1	TRBV12-3/TRBV12-4	NA	few	TGTGCCAGCACCCTCCGGTTAGGGATCGCCACTGAAGCTTTCTTT	CASTLRLGIATEAFF
TRBJ2-5	TRBV19	TRBD2	NA	TGTGCCAGTAAATCGACTAGCGGGAGTGAGACCCAGTACTTC	CASKSTSGSETQYF
TRBJ1-1	TRBV28	NA	many	TGTGCCAGCAGTCCCCTAGGAGGGACGAACACTGAAGCTTTCTTT	CASSPLGGTNTEAFF
TRBJ1-1	TRBV14	NA	many	TGTGCCAGCAGCCAACACCTGAACACTGAAGCTTTCTTT	CASSQHLNTEAFF
TRBJ1-1	TRBV28	NA	many	TGTGCCAGCAGCTTGATAAGGGGCACTGAAGCTTTCTTT	CASSLIRGTEAFF
TRBJ1-2	TRBV20-1	NA	many	TGCAGTAAATGGTTAAACTATGGCTACACCTTC	CSKWLNYGYTF
TRBJ2-7	TRBV6-1	TRBD1	NA	TGTGCCAGCACGGGACAGGGCGGCTCCTACGAGCAGTACTTC	CASTGQGGSYEQYF
TRBJ2-5	TRBV11-3	NA	NA	TGTGCCAGCAGCTTAGATCGGGTCAGGGAGACCCAGTACTTC	CASSLDRVRETQYF